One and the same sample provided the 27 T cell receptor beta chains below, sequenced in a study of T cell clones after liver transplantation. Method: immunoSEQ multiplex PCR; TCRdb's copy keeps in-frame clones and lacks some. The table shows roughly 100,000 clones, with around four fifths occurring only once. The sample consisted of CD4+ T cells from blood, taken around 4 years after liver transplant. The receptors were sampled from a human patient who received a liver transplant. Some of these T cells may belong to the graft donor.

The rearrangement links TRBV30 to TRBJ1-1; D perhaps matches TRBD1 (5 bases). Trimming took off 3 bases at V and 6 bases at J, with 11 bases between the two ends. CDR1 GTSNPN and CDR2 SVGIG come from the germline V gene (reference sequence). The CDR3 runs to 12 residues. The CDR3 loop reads CAWSRVTSEAFF. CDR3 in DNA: TGTGCCTGGAGCAGGGTTACTTCTGAAGCTTTCTTT.

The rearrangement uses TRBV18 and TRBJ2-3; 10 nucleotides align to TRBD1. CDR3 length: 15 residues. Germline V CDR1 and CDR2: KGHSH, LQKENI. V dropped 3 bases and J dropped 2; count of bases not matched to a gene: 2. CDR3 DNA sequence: TGTGCCAGCTCACCGGGACAGGGGTCCACAGATACGCAGTATTTT. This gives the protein CASSPGQGSTDTQYF.

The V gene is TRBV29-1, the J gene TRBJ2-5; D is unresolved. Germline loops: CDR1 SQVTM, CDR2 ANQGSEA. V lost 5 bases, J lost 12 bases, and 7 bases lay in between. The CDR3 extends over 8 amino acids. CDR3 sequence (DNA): TGCAGCGTTTCGGACGAGTACTTC. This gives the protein CSVSDEYF.

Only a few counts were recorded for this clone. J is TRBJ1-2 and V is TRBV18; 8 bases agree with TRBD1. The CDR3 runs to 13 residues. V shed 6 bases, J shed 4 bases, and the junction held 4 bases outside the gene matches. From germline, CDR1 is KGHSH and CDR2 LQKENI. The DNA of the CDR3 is TGTGCCAGCTCTCCGGACAGGGCCTATGGCTACACCTTC. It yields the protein CASSPDRAYGYTF.

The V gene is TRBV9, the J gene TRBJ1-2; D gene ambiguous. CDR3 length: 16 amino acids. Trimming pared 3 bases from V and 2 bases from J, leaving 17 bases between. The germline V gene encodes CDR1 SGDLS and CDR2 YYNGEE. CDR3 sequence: CASSEGLQDRNYGYTF. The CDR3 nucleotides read TGTGCCAGCAGCGAGGGTTTGCAGGACCGAAACTATGGCTACACCTTC.

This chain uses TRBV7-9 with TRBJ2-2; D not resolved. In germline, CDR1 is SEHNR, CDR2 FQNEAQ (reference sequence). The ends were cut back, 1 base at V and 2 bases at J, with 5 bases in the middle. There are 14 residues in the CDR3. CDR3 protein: CASSLEGNTGELFF. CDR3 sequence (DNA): TGTGCCAGCAGCTTAGAAGGAAACACCGGGGAGCTGTTTTTT.

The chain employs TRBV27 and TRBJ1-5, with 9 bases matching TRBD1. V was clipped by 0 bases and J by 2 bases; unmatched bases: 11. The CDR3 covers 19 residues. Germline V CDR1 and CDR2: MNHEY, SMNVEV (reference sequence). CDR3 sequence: CASSLSPGTGLVGNQPQHF. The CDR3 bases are TGTGCCAGCAGTTTATCCCCCGGGACAGGGTTGGTAGGCAATCAGCCCCAGCATTTT.

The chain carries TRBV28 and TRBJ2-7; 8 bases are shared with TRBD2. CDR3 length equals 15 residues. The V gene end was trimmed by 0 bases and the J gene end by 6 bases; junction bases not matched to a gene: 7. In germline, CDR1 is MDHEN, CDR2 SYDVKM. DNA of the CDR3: TGTGCCAGCAGTTTATGGGGGTCGGGAGGGGCCGAGCAGTACTTC. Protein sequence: CASSLWGSGGAEQYF.

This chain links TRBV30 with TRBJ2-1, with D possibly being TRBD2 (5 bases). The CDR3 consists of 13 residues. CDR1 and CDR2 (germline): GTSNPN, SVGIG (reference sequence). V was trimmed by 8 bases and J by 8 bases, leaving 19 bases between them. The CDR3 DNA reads TGTGCCGGAAAGACGGGTCATAGCGATGAGCAGTTCTTC. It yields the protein CAGKTGHSDEQFF.

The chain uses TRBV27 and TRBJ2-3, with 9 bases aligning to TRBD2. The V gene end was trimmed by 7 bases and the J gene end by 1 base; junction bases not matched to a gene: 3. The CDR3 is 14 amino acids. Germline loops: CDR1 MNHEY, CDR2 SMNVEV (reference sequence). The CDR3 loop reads CASKSSGGTDTQYF. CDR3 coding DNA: TGTGCCAGCAAGTCTAGCGGGGGCACAGATACGCAGTATTTT.

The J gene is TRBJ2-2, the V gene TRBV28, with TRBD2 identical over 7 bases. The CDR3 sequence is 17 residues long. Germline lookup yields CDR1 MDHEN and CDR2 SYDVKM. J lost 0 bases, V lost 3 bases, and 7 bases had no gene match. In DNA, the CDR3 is TGTGCCAGCAGTTTTGATTTCCTAGCGGCGAACACCGGGGAGCTGTTTTTT. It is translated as CASSFDFLAANTGELFF.

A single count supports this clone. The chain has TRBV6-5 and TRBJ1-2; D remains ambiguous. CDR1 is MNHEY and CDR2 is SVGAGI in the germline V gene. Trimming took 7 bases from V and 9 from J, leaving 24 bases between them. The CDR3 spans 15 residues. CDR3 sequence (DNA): TGTGCCAGCACTTCTTCGGGCAAACTAACTGCTAGCTACACCTTC. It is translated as CASTSSGKLTASYTF.

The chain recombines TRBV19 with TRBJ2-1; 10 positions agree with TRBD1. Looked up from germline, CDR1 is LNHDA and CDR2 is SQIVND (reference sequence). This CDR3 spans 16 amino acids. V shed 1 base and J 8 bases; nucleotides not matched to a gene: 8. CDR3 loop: CASSIGQDRGIDEQFF. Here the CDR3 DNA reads TGTGCCAGTAGTATAGGGCAGGACAGGGGGATCGATGAGCAGTTCTTC.

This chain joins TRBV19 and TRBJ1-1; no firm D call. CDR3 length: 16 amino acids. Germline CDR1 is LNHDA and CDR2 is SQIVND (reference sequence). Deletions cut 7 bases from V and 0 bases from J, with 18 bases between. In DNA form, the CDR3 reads TGTGCCAGTAAGTCCGAGGTTTGGAGACTGAACACTGAAGCTTTCTTT. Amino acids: CASKSEVWRLNTEAFF. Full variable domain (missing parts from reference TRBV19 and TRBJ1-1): DGGITQSPKYLFRKEGQNVTLSCEQNLNHDAMYWYRQDPGQGLRLIYYSQIVNDFQKGDIAEGYSVSREKKESFPLTVTSAQKNPTAFYLCASKSEVWRLNTEAFFGQGTRLTVV.

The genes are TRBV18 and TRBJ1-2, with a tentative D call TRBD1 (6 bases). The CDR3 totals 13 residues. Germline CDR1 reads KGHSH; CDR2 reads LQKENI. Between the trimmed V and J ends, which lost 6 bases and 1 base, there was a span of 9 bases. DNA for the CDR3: TGTGCCAGCTCCCCGGACAGTAACTATGGCTACACCTTC. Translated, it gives CASSPDSNYGYTF.

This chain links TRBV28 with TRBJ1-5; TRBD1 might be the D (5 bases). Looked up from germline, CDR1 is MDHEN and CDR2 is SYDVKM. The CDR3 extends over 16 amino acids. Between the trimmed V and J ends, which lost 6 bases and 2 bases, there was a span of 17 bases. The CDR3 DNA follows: TGTGCCAGCAGCCTGGGGGGGGGACGAGGCAATCAGCCCCAGCATTTT. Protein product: CASSLGGGRGNQPQHF.

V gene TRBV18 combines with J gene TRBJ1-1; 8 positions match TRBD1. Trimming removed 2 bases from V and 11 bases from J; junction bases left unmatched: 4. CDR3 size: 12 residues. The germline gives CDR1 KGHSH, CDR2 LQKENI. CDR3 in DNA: TGTGCCAGCTCACCAAACAGGGGGTCTGCTTTCTTT. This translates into CASSPNRGSAFF. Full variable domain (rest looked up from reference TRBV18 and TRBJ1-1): NAGVMQNPRHLVRRRGQEARLRCSPMKGHSHVYWYRQLPEEGLKFMVYLQKENIIDESGMPKERFSAEFPKEGPSILRIQQVVRGDSAAYFCASSPNRGSAFFGQGTRLTVV.

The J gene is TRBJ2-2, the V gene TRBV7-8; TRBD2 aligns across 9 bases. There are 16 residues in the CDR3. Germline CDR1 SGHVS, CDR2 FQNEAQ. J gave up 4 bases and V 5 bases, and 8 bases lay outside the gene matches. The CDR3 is CASSQSSGALTGELFF. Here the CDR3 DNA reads TGTGCCAGCAGCCAATCTAGCGGGGCCCTCACCGGGGAGCTGTTTTTT.

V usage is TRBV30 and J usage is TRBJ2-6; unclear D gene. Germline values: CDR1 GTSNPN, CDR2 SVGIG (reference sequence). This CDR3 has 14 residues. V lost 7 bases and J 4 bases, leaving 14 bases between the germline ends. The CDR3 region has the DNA TGTGCCTCCTCCCTCTCGGAAGGGGCCAACGTCCTGACTTTC. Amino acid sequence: CASSLSEGANVLTF.

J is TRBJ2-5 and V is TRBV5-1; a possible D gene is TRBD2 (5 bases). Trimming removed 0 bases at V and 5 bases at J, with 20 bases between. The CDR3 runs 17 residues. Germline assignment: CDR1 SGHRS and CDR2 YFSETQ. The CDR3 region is CASSLASLFLATETQYF. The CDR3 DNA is TGCGCCAGCAGCTTGGCCTCGCTGTTCCTAGCCACGGAGACCCAGTACTTC.

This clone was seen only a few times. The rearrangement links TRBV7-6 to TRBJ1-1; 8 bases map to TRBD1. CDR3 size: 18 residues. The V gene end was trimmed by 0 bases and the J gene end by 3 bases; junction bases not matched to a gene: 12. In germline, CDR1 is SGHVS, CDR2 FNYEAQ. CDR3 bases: TGTGCCAGCAGCTTAGCGCGACGACAGGGGCTAGCGGACACTGAAGCTTTCTTT. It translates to CASSLARRQGLADTEAFF.

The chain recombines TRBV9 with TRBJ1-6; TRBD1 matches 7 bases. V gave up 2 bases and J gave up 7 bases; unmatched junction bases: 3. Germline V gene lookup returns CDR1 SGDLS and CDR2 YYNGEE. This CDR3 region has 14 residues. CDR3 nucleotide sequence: TGTGCCAGCAGCGTCACAGGGGAAAATTCACCCCTCCACTTT. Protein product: CASSVTGENSPLHF.

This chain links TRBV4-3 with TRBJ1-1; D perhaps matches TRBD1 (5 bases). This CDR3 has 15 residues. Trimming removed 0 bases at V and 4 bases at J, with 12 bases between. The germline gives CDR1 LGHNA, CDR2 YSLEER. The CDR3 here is CASSQEGAFGTEAFF. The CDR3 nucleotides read TGCGCCAGCAGCCAAGAAGGGGCCTTTGGCACTGAAGCTTTCTTT.

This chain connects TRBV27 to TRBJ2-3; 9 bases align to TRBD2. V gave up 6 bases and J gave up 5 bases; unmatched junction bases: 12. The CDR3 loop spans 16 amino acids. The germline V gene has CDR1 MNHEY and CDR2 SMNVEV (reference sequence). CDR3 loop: CASRPNGREGRDTQYF. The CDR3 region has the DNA TGTGCCAGCAGACCCAACGGGCGGGAGGGCCGAGATACGCAGTATTTT.

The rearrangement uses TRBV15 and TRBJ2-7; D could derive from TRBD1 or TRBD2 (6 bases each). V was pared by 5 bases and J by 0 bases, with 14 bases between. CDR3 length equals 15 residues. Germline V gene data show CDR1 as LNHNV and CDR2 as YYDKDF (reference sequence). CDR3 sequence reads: CATSGGGPLSYEQYF. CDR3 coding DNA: TGTGCCACCAGCGGAGGGGGGCCCCTCTCCTACGAGCAGTACTTC.

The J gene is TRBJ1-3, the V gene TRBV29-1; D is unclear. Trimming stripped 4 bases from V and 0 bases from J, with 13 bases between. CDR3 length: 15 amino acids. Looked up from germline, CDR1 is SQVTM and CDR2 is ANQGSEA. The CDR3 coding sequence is TGCAGCGTTGGCAAAGACGGTTCCTCTGGAAACACCATATATTTT. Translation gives CSVGKDGSSGNTIYF.

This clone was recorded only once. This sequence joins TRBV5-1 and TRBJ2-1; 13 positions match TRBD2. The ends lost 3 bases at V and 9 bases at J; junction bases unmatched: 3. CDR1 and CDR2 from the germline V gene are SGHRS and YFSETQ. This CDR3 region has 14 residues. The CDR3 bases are TGCGCCAGCAGCTCCAGGACTAGCGGGAGTGAGCAGTTCTTC. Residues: CASSSRTSGSEQFF.